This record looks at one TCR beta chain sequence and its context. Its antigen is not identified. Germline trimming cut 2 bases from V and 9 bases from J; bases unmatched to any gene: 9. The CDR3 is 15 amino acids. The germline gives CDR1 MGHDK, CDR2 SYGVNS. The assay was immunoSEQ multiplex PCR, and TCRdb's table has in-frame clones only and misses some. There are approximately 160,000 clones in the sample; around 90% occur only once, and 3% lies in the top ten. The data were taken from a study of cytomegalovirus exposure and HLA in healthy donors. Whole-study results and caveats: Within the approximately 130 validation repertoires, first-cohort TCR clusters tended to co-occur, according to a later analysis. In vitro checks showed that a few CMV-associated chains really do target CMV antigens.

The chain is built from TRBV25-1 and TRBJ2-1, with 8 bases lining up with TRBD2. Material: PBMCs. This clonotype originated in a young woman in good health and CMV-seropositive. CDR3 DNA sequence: TGTGCCAGCAGTGAAGACGGGACTAGATCCGGTGAGCAGTTCTTC. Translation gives CASSEDGTRSGEQFF.